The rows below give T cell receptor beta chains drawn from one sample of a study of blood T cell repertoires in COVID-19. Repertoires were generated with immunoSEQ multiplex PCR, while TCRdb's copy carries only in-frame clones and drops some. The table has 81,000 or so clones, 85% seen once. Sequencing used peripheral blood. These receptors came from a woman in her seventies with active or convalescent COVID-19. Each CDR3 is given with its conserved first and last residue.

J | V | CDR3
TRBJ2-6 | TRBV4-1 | CASSPWRGRAWANVLTF
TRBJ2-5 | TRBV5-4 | CASSAAGSQETQYF
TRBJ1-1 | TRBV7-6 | CASGQGAMAFF
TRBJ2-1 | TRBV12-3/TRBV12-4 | CASILAGGNEQFF
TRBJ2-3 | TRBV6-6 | CASSYSPSGGTDTQYF
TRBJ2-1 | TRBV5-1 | CASTEVSGGPVEQFF
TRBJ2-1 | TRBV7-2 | CASSLAGSYNEQFF
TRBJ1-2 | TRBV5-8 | CASSQGGAADTYYGYTF
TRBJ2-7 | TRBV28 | CASSHGTGVNEQYF
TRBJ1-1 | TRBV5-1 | CASSGGQGVAEAFF
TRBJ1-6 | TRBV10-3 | CAVAGTDNSPLHF
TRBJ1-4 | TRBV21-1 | CASGFTGGSNEKLFF
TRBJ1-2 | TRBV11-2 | CASSLGQGGGYGYTF
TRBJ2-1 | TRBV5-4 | CASSLQGTYNEQFF
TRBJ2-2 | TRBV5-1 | CASSFGTSGELFF
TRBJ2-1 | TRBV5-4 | CASSLPKVGRGEQFF
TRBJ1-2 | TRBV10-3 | CAITGQGSYGYTF
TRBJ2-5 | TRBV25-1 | CASSDLSGRETQYF
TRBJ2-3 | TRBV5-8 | CASSQGLASTDTQYF
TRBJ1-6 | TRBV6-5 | CASMTGNSPLHF
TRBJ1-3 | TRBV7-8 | CASSLQGSGNTIYF
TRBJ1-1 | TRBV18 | CASSLLGGNTEAFF
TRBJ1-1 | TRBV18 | CASSPGQGRKPEAFF
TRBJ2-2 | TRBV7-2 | CASSFADRGRNTGELFF
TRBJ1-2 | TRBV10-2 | CASSSNRVVGYTF
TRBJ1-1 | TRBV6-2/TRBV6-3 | CASSYPRTGRTEAFF
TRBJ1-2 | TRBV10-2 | CATRNRENYGYTF
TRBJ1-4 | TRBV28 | CASIPGQGYKSNEKLFF
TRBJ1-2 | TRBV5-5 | CASSSGQGHYGYTF
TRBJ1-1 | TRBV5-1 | CASSRTGTRNTEAFF
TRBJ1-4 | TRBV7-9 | CASSLEHEKLFF
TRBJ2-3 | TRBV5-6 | CASSLGGHTDTQYF
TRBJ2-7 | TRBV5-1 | CASSLEGGEDEQYF
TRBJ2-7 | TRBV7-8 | CASSLEDSREQYF
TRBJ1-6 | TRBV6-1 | CASSDRGQRSYNSPLHF
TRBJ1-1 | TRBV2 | CASSGGGWNTEAFF
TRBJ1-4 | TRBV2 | CASSQQRTGLTEKLFF
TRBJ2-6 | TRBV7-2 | CASSEAGTGAAGGANVLTF
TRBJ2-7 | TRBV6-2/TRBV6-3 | CASSQRDEQYF
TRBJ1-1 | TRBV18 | CASSSTGPPTEAFF